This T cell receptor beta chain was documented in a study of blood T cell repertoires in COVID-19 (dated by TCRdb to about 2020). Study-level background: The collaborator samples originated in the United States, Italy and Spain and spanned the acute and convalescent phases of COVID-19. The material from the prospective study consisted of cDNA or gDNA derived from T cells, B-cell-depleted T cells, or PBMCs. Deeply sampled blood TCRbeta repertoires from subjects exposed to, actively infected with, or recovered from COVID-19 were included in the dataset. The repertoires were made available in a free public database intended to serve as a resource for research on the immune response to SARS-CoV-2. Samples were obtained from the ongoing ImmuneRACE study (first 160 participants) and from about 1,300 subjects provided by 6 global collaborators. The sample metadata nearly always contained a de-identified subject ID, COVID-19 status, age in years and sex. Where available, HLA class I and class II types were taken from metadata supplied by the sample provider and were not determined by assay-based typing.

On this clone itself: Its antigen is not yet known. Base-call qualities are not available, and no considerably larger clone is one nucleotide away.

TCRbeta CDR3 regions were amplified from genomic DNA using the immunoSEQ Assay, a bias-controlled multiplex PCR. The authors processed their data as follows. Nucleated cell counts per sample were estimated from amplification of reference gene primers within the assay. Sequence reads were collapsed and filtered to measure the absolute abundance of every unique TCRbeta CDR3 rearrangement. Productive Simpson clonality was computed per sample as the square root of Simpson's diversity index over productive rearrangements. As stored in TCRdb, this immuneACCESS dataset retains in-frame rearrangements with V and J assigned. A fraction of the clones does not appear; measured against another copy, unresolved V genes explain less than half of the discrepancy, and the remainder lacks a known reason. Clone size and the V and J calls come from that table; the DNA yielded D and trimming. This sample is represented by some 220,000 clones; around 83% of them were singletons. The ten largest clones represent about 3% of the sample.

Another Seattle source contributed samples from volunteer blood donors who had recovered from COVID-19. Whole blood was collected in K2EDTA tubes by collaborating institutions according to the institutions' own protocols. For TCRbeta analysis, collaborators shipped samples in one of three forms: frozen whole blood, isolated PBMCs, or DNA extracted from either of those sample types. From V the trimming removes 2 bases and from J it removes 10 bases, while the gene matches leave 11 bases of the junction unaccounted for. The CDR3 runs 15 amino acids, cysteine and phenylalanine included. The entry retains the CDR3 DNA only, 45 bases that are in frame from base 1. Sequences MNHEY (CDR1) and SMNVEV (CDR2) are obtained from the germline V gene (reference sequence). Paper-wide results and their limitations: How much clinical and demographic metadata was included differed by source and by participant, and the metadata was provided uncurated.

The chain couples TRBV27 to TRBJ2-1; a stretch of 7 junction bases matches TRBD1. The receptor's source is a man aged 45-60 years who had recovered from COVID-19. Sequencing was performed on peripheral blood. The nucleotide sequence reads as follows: TGTGCCAGCAGTTTAATCCTAACAGGGGTACAAGAGCAGTTCTTC. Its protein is CASSLILTGVQEQFF.